Below are 14 T cell receptor beta chains sequenced from a single sample in a study of T-cell memory formation after mild COVID-19. TCRdb passed the 5' RACE reads through MiXCR, listing each CDR3 protein once. In the table there are around 80,000 distinct CDR3 sequences, over 11% of which are singletons. Sequenced sample: PBMCs or a T cell subset sorted from them (not recorded which). These receptors originate from an adult woman who had mild COVID-19 (a few samples of this study predate the infection). Cell type and time point are not known.

This clonotype was seen a few times. The V and J genes are TRBV6-2 or TRBV6-3 and TRBJ2-3; 7 nucleotides match TRBD1. The CDR3 spans 16 residues. Per the germline V gene, CDR1 is MNHEY and CDR2 is SVGEGT. V lost 2 bases to trimming and J lost 6 bases; unmatched junction nucleotides: 11. CDR3 DNA sequence: TGTGCCAGCAGTTACCACCGGGACAGCGACGCGGATACGCAGTATTTT. Translating it yields CASSYHRDSDADTQYF.

As for this clonotype: An end of the junction differs from the germline gene, which may be a read error. V gene TRBV7-7 combines with J gene TRBJ2-3, with a possible D match to TRBD2 (5 bases). This CDR3 contains 12 residues. Per the germline V gene, CDR1 is SSHAT and CDR2 is FNYEAQ (reference sequence). This chain's CDR3 is CASSQSGGAQYF. The CDR3 DNA reads TGTGCTAGCAGCCAAAGCGGAGGAGCGCAGTATTTT.

The rearrangement uses TRBV27 and TRBJ2-1, with unresolved D. V lost 0 bases to trimming and J lost 0 bases, with 9 bases between them. Germline V CDR1 and CDR2: MNHEY, SMNVEV (reference sequence). The CDR3 runs to 16 residues. This CDR3 is CASSLSEYSSYNEQFF. The CDR3 coding sequence is TGTGCCAGCAGTTTATCGGAGTACAGCTCCTACAATGAGCAGTTCTTC.

In its sample, this clonotype was seen many times. V and J are TRBV5-1 and TRBJ2-7, with D unresolved. Germline assignment: CDR1 SGHRS and CDR2 YFSETQ. The CDR3 length is 13 residues. Trimming removed 7 bases at V and 0 bases at J, with 11 bases between. In DNA form, the CDR3 reads TGCGCCAGCCGTATCGGTAGCTCCTACGAGCAGTACTTC. Its protein product is CASRIGSSYEQYF. The whole variable domain, remainder taken from reference TRBV5-1 and TRBJ2-7, is KAGVTQTPRYLIKTRGQQVTLSCSPISGHRSVSWYQQTPGQGLQFLFEYFSETQRNKGNFPGRFSGRQFSNSRSEMNVSTLELGDSALYLCASRIGSSYEQYFGPGTRLTVT.

CDR3 protein: CASGASGDTQYF. CDR3 sequence (DNA): TGTGCCAGCGGTGCGAGCGGAGATACGCAGTATTTT. The rearrangement links TRBV7-9 to TRBJ2-3; the D gene is possibly TRBD2 (5 bases). CDR3 length: 12 amino acids. Germline values: CDR1 SEHNR, CDR2 FQNEAQ (reference sequence). Trimming took off 8 bases at V and 5 bases at J, with 11 bases between the two ends.

The CDR3 DNA follows: TGTGCCAGCAGCTTAGGTCGGGGGAGCACAGATACGCAGTATTTT. This codes for CASSLGRGSTDTQYF. The chain is built from TRBV7-9 and TRBJ2-3, with a possible D match to TRBD2 (6 bases). This CDR3 contains 15 residues. Trimming shortened V by 1 base and J by 0 bases, and 8 bases separated the two germline ends. Germline CDR1 is SEHNR and CDR2 is FQNEAQ (reference sequence).

The gene calls are TRBV3-1 and TRBJ2-2, with a weak D call TRBD2 (6 bases). Germline lookup yields CDR1 LGHDT and CDR2 YNNKEL (reference sequence). There are 17 residues in the CDR3. Trimming shortened V by 5 bases and J by 4 bases, and 20 bases separated the two germline ends. The chain's CDR3 is CASSSRDSNMGTGELFF. The CDR3 coding sequence is TGTGCCAGCAGCAGTCGGGACTCAAACATGGGCACCGGGGAGCTGTTTTTT.

The rearrangement links TRBV12-3 or TRBV12-4 to TRBJ2-2; possibly TRBD1 for D (6 bases). With 5 bases removed from V and 6 bases from J, the gap between germline ends came to 16 bases. CDR3 length equals 15 residues. The CDR3: CASSLTRGSAGELFF. CDR3 coding DNA: TGTGCCAGCAGTCTGACCAGGGGTTCCGCCGGGGAGCTGTTTTTT.

V gene TRBV5-1 combines with J gene TRBJ2-4, with D perhaps TRBD2 (5 bases). This CDR3 contains 13 residues. Germline V CDR1 and CDR2: SGHRS, YFSETQ. The V end lost 0 bases, the J end lost 5 bases, and 6 bases lay between the germline ends. In nucleotides, the CDR3 is TGCGCCAGCAGCTTGGAGGGAGAAAACATTCAGTACTTC. Its translation is CASSLEGENIQYF.

This clonotype turned up a few times. The CDR3: CASIQVAGSGNEQFF. CDR3 DNA sequence: TGTGCCAGTATTCAGGTAGCGGGATCGGGTAATGAGCAGTTCTTC. The V call is TRBV19, the J call TRBJ2-1, with 8 bases matching TRBD2. CDR1 and CDR2 from the germline V gene are LNHDA and SQIVND (reference sequence). The CDR3 is 15 residues long. Trimming at V came to 7 bases and at J to 7 bases, leaving 12 bases not matched to a gene.

V and J are TRBV9 and TRBJ2-5; D possibly corresponds to TRBD2 (6 bases). The CDR3 runs 14 residues. Germline V lookup: CDR1 SGDLS, CDR2 YYNGEE. The V end was cut by 3 bases, the J end by 5 bases, with 14 bases between. This CDR3 reads CASSADGGVETQYF. The CDR3 coding sequence is TGTGCCAGCAGCGCCGATGGAGGGGTGGAGACCCAGTACTTC.

This chain joins TRBV12-3 or TRBV12-4 and TRBJ2-7, with TRBD2 matching over 8 bases. J was trimmed by 5 bases and V by 4 bases; bases with no gene match: 10. This CDR3 comprises 15 residues. This CDR3 is CASSWSGGSGDEQYF. The CDR3 DNA reads as TGTGCCAGCAGTTGGTCGGGAGGGTCTGGGGACGAGCAGTACTTC.

This clonotype occurred a few times. This sequence joins TRBV5-5 and TRBJ2-1; the match to TRBD2 covers 9 bases. Trimming removed 5 bases from V and 8 bases from J; junction bases left unmatched: 14. The CDR3 consists of 16 residues. CDR1 and CDR2 from the germline V gene are SGHKS and YYEKEE (reference sequence). The CDR3 DNA sequence: TGTGCCAGCAGTCAAGGGGGACTAGCCCACTTAGATGAGCAGTTCTTC. Protein: CASSQGGLAHLDEQFF.

This clonotype occurred a few times. V usage is TRBV7-9 and J usage is TRBJ2-2; weak D call: TRBD1 (5 bases). Trimming left V 6 bases short and J 6 bases short, with 14 bases between. The CDR3 contains 14 residues. Per the germline V gene, CDR1 is SEHNR and CDR2 is FQNEAQ (reference sequence). This CDR3 reads CASSYSRVPGELFF. In nucleotides, the CDR3 is TGTGCCAGCAGTTATTCCAGGGTCCCCGGGGAGCTGTTTTTT.